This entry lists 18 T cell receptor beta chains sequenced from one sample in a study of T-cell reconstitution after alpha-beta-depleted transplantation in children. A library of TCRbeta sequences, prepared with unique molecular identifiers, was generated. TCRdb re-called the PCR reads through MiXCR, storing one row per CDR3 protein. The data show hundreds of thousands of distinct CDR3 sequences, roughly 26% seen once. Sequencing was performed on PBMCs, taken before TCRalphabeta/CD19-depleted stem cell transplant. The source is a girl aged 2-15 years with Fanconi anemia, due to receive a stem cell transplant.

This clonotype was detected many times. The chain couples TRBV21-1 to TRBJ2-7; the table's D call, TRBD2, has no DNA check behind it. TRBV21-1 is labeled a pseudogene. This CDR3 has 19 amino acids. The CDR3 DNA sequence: TGTGCCAGCAACCCCAGACAGGGGGTACTAGCGGGAATACACTACGAGCAGTACTTC. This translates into CASNPRQGVLAGIHYEQYF.

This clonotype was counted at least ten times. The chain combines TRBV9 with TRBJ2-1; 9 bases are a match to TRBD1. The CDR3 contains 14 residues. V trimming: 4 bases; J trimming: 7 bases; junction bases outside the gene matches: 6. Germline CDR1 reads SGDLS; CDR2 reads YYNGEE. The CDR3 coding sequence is TGTGCCAGCAGCTCGGGACAGGGTGGGAATGAGCAGTTCTTC. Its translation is CASSSGQGGNEQFF.

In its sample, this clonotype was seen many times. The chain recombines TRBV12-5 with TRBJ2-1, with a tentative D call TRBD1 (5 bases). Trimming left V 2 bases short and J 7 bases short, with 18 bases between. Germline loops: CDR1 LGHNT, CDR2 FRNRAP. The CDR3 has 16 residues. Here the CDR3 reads CASGLNRQTPGNEQFF. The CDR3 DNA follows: TGTGCTAGTGGTTTGAATAGACAGACACCCGGGAATGAGCAGTTCTTC.

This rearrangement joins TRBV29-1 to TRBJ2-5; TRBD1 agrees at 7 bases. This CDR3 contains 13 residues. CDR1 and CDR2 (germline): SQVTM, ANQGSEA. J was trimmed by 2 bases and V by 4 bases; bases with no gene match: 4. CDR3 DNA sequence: TGCAGCGTTGGAGGGACAGCACAAGAGACCCAGTACTTC. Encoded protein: CSVGGTAQETQYF.

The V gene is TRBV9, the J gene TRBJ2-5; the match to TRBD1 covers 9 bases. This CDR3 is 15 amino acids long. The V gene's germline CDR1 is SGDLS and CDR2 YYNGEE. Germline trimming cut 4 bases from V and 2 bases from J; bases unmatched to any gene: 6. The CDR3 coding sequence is TGTGCCAGCAGCCCCGGGACAGGGCTTCAAGAGACCCAGTACTTC. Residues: CASSPGTGLQETQYF.

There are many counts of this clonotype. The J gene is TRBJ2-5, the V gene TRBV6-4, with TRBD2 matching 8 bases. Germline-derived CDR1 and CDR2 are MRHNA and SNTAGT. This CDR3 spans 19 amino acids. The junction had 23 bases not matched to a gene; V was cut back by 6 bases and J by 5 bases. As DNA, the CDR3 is TGTGCCAGCAGCATACATGAATTGGGGACTAGGATTAGCTTGGAGACCCAGTACTTC. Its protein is CASSIHELGTRISLETQYF.

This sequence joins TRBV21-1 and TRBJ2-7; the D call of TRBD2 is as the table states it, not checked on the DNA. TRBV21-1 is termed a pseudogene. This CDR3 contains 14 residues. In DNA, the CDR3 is TGTGCCAGCGTAGCGGGACGGACCGCCTACGAGCAGTACTTC. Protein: CASVAGRTAYEQYF.

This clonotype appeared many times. CDR3 nucleotide sequence: TGTGCCAGCAGCAAAGCAGGGACAGGATGGAAGGAGACCCAGTACTTC. Translated: CASSKAGTGWKETQYF. The rearrangement links TRBV21-1 to TRBJ2-5; TRBD1 was called by the table and not checked on the DNA. TRBV21-1 counts as a pseudogene. This CDR3 has 16 amino acids.

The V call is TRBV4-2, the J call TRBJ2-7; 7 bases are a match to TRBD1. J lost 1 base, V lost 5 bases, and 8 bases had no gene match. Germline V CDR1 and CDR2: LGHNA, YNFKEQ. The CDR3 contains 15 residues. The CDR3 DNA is TGTGCCAGCAGCTTGGAACAGGGGATTTCCTACGAGCAGTACTTC. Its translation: CASSLEQGISYEQYF.

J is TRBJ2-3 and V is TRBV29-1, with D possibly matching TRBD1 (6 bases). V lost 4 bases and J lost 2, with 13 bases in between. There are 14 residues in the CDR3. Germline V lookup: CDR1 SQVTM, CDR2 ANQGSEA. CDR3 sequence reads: CSVGVGDTTDTQYF. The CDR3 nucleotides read TGCAGCGTTGGCGTAGGGGACACCACAGATACGCAGTATTTT.

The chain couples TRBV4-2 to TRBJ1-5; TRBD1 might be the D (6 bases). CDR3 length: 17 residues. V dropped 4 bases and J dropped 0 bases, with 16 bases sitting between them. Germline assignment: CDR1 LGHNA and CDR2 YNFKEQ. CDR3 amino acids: CASSPIGGKYSNQPQHF. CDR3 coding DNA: TGTGCCAGCAGCCCAATAGGGGGAAAATATAGCAATCAGCCCCAGCATTTT.

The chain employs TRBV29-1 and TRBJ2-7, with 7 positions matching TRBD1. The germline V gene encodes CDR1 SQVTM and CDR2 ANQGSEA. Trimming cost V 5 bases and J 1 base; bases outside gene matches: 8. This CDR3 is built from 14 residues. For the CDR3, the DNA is TGCAGCGTTCAGACAGGGAGAGGTTCCTACGAGCAGTACTTC. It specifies CSVQTGRGSYEQYF.

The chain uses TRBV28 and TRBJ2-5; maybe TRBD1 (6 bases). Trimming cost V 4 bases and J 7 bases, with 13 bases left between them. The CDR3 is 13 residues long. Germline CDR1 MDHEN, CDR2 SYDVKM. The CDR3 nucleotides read TGTGCCAGCAGTTGGACAGTTGACGGGACCCAGTACTTC. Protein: CASSWTVDGTQYF.

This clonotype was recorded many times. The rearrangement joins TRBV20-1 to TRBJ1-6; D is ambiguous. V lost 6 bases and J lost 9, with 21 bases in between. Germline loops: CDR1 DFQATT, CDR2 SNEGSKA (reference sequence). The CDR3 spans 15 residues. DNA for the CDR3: TGCAGTGCCAAAGAAATAGGTGTGGGAAGTTCACCCCTCCACTTT. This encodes CSAKEIGVGSSPLHF.

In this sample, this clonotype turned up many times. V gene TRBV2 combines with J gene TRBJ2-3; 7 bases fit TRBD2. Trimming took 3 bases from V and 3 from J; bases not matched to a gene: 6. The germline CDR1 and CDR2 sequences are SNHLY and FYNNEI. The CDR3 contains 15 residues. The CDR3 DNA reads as TGTGCCAGCAGTGAGGGCGGGAGATGGACAGATACGCAGTATTTT. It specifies CASSEGGRWTDTQYF.

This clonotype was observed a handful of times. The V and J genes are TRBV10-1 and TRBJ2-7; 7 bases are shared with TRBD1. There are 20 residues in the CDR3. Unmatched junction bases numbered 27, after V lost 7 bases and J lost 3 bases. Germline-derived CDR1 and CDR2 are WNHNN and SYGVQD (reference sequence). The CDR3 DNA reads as TGCGCCAGCACCCTTCTTAGGACAGGAACCCTTTTATCAAGAGGCTACGAGCAGTACTTC. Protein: CASTLLRTGTLLSRGYEQYF.

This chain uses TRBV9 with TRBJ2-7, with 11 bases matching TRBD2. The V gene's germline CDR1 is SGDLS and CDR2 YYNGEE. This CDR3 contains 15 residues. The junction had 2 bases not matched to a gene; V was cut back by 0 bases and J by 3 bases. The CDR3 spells CASSVGGTSGYEQYF. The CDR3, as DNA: TGTGCCAGCAGCGTAGGAGGGACTAGCGGCTACGAGCAGTACTTC.

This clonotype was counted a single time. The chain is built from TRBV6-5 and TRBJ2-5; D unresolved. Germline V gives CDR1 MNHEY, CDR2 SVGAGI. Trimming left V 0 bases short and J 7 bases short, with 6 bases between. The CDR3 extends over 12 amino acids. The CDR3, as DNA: TGTGCCAGCAGTTACTCGACTGGGACCCAGTACTTC. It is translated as CASSYSTGTQYF.